These 26 T cell receptor beta chains were sequenced from one sample in a study of blood T cell repertoires in COVID-19. Clones were read by immunoSEQ multiplex PCR, and TCRdb kept only the in-frame ones, dropping some. This table has some 80,000 clones, almost 85% appearing once. Material: peripheral blood. These receptors all stem from a man aged 45-65 years with COVID-19, enrolled during active disease.

This clone has only one observation. V gene TRBV30 combines with J gene TRBJ1-4, with D possibly TRBD1 on 6 matching bases. The germline V and J ends were trimmed by 0 bases and 8 bases, with 13 bases remaining between them. In germline, CDR1 is GTSNPN, CDR2 SVGIG (reference sequence). The CDR3 length is 14 residues. The CDR3 is CAWSVWTVSEKLFF. The CDR3 coding sequence is TGTGCCTGGAGTGTTTGGACAGTATCCGAAAAACTGTTTTTT.

This rearrangement joins TRBV19 to TRBJ1-5, with TRBD1 identical over 10 bases. Germline-derived CDR1 and CDR2 are LNHDA and SQIVND (reference sequence). V was pared by 9 bases and J by 3 bases, with 5 bases of the junction left unmatched. The CDR3 length is 14 residues. The CDR3 is CASRGQGNNQPQHF. DNA for the CDR3: TGTGCCAGCAGGGGACAGGGGAACAATCAGCCCCAGCATTTT.

The V and J genes are TRBV6-4 and TRBJ1-2; no definite D call. Germline V gives CDR1 MRHNA, CDR2 SNTAGT. The CDR3 is 14 amino acids. V lost 3 bases to trimming and J lost 4 bases, with 12 bases between them. CDR3 protein: CASSETVPAYGYTF. The CDR3 coding sequence is TGTGCCAGCAGTGAAACAGTCCCTGCCTATGGCTACACCTTC.

V usage is TRBV15 and J usage is TRBJ1-5, with D possibly matching TRBD1 (6 bases). Germline V gene data show CDR1 as LNHNV and CDR2 as YYDKDF (reference sequence). This CDR3 has 14 amino acids. V lost 0 bases and J lost 6, with 9 bases in between. The CDR3 DNA sequence: TGTGCCACCAGCAGAGATACAGGGCGTCAGCCCCAGCATTTT. It yields the protein CATSRDTGRQPQHF.

This clone counts as medium-sized. V is TRBV4-2 and J is TRBJ2-1, with D tentatively TRBD1 (6 bases). Per the germline V gene, CDR1 is LGHNA and CDR2 is YNFKEQ. V was shortened by 5 bases and J by 10 bases, with 18 bases between the two germline ends. The CDR3 loop spans 14 amino acids. The CDR3 coding sequence is TGTGCCAGCAGCTTCTCAGGGGACCTCCCCGAGCAGTTCTTC. Translating gives CASSFSGDLPEQFF.

The chain couples TRBV7-3 to TRBJ2-6, with D unresolved. The CDR3 is made up of 14 amino acids. Between the trimmed V and J ends, which lost 4 bases and 4 bases, there was a span of 8 bases. CDR1 is SGHTA, CDR2 FQGTGA, per germline. CDR3 nucleotides: TGTGCCAGCAGCTCAATGGCCGGGGCCAACGTCCTGACTTTC. Protein: CASSSMAGANVLTF.

The V call is TRBV20-1, the J call TRBJ2-5; D gene unclear. Trimming removed 6 bases from V and 3 bases from J, with 8 bases in between. The CDR3 consists of 11 residues. The V gene's germline CDR1 is DFQATT and CDR2 SNEGSKA (reference sequence). CDR3 sequence (DNA): TGCAGTGCGGAGAATGAAGAGACCCAGTACTTC. It translates to CSAENEETQYF.

V usage is TRBV24-1 and J usage is TRBJ2-1; 9 bases agree with TRBD2. The CDR3 length is 16 residues. The germline gives CDR1 KGHDR, CDR2 SFDVKD. The J segment lost 4 bases and the V segment lost 4 bases, leaving 7 bases of the junction unmatched. The CDR3 nucleotides are TGTGCCACCAGTGAGATAGCGGGAGCCTTTTACAATGAGCAGTTCTTC. Translating gives CATSEIAGAFYNEQFF.

The chain joins TRBV29-1 to TRBJ2-5; D is uncertain. V lost 3 bases and J 13 bases, leaving 6 bases between the germline ends. The CDR3 loop spans 8 amino acids. Germline V CDR1 and CDR2: SQVTM, ANQGSEA. The CDR3 reads CSVDLLYF. The CDR3 DNA reads as TGCAGCGTTGACCTCTTGTACTTC.

The CDR3, as DNA: TGTGCCAGCTCACAAACAGGGACCAACACTGAAGCTTTCTTT. Translating gives CASSQTGTNTEAFF. The chain has TRBV18 and TRBJ1-1; the D gene is possibly TRBD1 (6 bases). The CDR3 is 14 residues long. Germline CDR1 is KGHSH and CDR2 is LQKENI. Between the trimmed V and J ends, which lost 4 bases and 2 bases, there was a span of 11 bases.

This chain uses TRBV19 with TRBJ2-5; possible D gene TRBD2, 6 bases. CDR3 length equals 15 residues. From germline, CDR1 is LNHDA and CDR2 SQIVND (reference sequence). Trimming took 5 bases from V and 7 from J, leaving 20 bases between them. CDR3 region: CASSGRGLTAATQYF. The CDR3 region has the DNA TGTGCCAGTAGTGGACGGGGACTGACGGCTGCGACCCAGTACTTC.

The gene calls are TRBV2 and TRBJ2-1, with 10 bases aligning to TRBD1. This CDR3 contains 13 residues. J was trimmed by 7 bases and V by 7 bases; bases with no gene match: 4. In germline, CDR1 is SNHLY, CDR2 FYNNEI. CDR3 region: CASKGQGRNEQFF. CDR3 coding DNA: TGTGCCAGCAAGGGACAGGGGAGGAATGAGCAGTTCTTC.

This clone was detected once. The V and J genes are TRBV6-5 and TRBJ2-7; TRBD1 aligns across 8 bases. Germline V gene data show CDR1 as MNHEY and CDR2 as SVGAGI. J was trimmed by 2 bases and V by 7 bases; bases with no gene match: 10. CDR3 size: 15 residues. The CDR3 spells CASNRGRDRTYEQYF. The DNA for the CDR3 is TGTGCCAGCAACCGTGGCCGGGACAGGACCTACGAGCAGTACTTC.

The rearrangement joins TRBV10-2 to TRBJ2-1; D may be TRBD1 (6 bases). Germline V lookup: CDR1 WSHSY, CDR2 SAAADI. This CDR3 contains 19 residues. V gave up 4 bases and J gave up 7 bases, with 29 bases separating them. The CDR3 protein is CASSVGKTGSNRIRNEQFF. The CDR3 nucleotides read TGCGCCAGCAGTGTGGGTAAAACAGGGTCAAATCGGATTAGGAATGAGCAGTTCTTC.

The genes are TRBV7-2 and TRBJ2-5, with TRBD1 matching over 7 bases. Per germline, CDR1 SGHTA and CDR2 FQGNSA. V dropped 3 bases and J dropped 5; count of bases not matched to a gene: 15. The CDR3 covers 17 residues. CDR3 DNA sequence: TGTGCCAGCAGCTTCCTAAGTCCGGGACAGTTTCTGGAGACCCAGTACTTC. Translation: CASSFLSPGQFLETQYF.

In this sample, this clone turned up once. The CDR3 coding sequence is TGTGCCAGTATCGCACAGGGAAGAAAAGCTTTCTTT. Its protein product is CASIAQGRKAFF. The rearrangement links TRBV19 to TRBJ1-1; D is possibly TRBD1 (6 bases). Germline V lookup: CDR1 LNHDA, CDR2 SQIVND (reference sequence). This CDR3 is 12 amino acids long. V was pared by 7 bases and J by 9 bases, with 15 bases between.

The chain uses TRBV6-6 and TRBJ2-7; D is perhaps TRBD2 (5 bases). Per the germline V gene, CDR1 is MNHNY and CDR2 is SVGAGI (reference sequence). The CDR3 loop spans 15 amino acids. V dropped 3 bases and J dropped 4 bases, with 16 bases sitting between them. CDR3: CASSYRTAGGYEQYF. CDR3 in DNA: TGTGCCAGCAGTTATCGCACTGCCGGCGGGTACGAGCAGTACTTC.

The chain carries TRBV5-4 and TRBJ2-7; TRBD2 aligns across 13 bases. CDR3 length: 16 amino acids. In germline, CDR1 is SGHNT, CDR2 YYREEE (reference sequence). Trimming took 3 bases from V and 6 from J; bases not matched to a gene: 9. The CDR3 DNA sequence: TGTGCCAGCAGCTCGGGACTAGCGGGAAGCCTAGCCGAGCAGTACTTC. Translation gives CASSSGLAGSLAEQYF.

V and J are TRBV5-1 and TRBJ1-1, with D possibly matching TRBD1 (5 bases). V lost 2 bases and J 1 base, leaving 6 bases between the germline ends. Germline V gene data show CDR1 as SGHRS and CDR2 as YFSETQ. CDR3 length: 13 amino acids. CDR3 sequence reads: CASSFQGNTEAFF. The CDR3 bases are TGCGCCAGCAGCTTTCAGGGGAACACTGAAGCTTTCTTT.

The table lists this clone with many counts. The chain couples TRBV5-1 to TRBJ2-1; maybe TRBD2 (5 bases). The V gene's germline CDR1 is SGHRS and CDR2 YFSETQ. V lost 3 bases, J lost 6 bases, and 16 bases lay in between. The CDR3 loop spans 15 amino acids. The CDR3 loop is CASSYSGGSPNEQFF. The CDR3 DNA is TGCGCCAGCAGCTACTCCGGAGGTAGCCCCAATGAGCAGTTCTTC.

The chain recombines TRBV18 with TRBJ1-2; D unresolved. The CDR3 consists of 12 residues. The germline V gene has CDR1 KGHSH and CDR2 LQKENI. V was shortened by 4 bases and J by 3 bases, with 6 bases between the two germline ends. The CDR3 bases are TGTGCCAGCTCACGCCAGGACTATGGCTACACCTTC. Its translation is CASSRQDYGYTF.

This clone was picked up a small number of times. The chain couples TRBV5-5 to TRBJ2-1; possibly TRBD1 for D (5 bases). Trimming pared 4 bases from V and 10 bases from J, leaving 18 bases between. Germline CDR1 and CDR2: SGHKS and YYEKEE (reference sequence). The length of the CDR3 is 14 residues. CDR3 in DNA: TGTGCCAGCAGCCCAAATTTGGTGGGGCGGGAGCAGTTCTTC. Protein: CASSPNLVGREQFF.

The chain recombines TRBV28 with TRBJ2-1; 10 bases align to TRBD2. The CDR3 has 15 amino acids. After removal of 3 bases from V and 9 bases from J, the junction contained 8 bases not matched to a gene. Germline V lookup: CDR1 MDHEN, CDR2 SYDVKM. The CDR3 here is CASSFSGRVLGEQFF. For the CDR3, the DNA is TGTGCCAGCAGTTTCAGCGGGAGGGTCTTAGGTGAGCAGTTCTTC.

The gene calls are TRBV2 and TRBJ1-1; no firm D call. This CDR3 spans 13 amino acids. Deletions cut 6 bases from V and 3 bases from J, with 11 bases between. Germline V gene data show CDR1 as SNHLY and CDR2 as FYNNEI. CDR3: CASRDSVDTEAFF. The CDR3 nucleotides read TGTGCCAGCAGAGACTCGGTGGACACTGAAGCTTTCTTT.

This clone appeared a single time. The chain carries TRBV25-1 and TRBJ2-7; 14 nucleotides agree with TRBD2. V was pared by 6 bases and J by 0 bases, with 7 bases of the junction left unmatched. The germline V gene has CDR1 MGHDK and CDR2 SYGVNS. CDR3 length: 17 residues. CDR3 sequence (DNA): TGTGCCAGCAGCATAACCGGGACTAGCGGGAGCTCCTACGAGCAGTACTTC. The encoded protein is CASSITGTSGSSYEQYF.

The chain carries TRBV24-1 and TRBJ2-3; the match to TRBD1 covers 7 bases. Unmatched junction bases numbered 4, after V lost 4 bases and J lost 1 base. This CDR3 contains 15 residues. Germline assignment: CDR1 KGHDR and CDR2 SFDVKD. The CDR3 nucleotides are TGTGCCACCAGTGACCCCGGGACAGGCACAGATACGCAGTATTTT. Protein sequence: CATSDPGTGTDTQYF.